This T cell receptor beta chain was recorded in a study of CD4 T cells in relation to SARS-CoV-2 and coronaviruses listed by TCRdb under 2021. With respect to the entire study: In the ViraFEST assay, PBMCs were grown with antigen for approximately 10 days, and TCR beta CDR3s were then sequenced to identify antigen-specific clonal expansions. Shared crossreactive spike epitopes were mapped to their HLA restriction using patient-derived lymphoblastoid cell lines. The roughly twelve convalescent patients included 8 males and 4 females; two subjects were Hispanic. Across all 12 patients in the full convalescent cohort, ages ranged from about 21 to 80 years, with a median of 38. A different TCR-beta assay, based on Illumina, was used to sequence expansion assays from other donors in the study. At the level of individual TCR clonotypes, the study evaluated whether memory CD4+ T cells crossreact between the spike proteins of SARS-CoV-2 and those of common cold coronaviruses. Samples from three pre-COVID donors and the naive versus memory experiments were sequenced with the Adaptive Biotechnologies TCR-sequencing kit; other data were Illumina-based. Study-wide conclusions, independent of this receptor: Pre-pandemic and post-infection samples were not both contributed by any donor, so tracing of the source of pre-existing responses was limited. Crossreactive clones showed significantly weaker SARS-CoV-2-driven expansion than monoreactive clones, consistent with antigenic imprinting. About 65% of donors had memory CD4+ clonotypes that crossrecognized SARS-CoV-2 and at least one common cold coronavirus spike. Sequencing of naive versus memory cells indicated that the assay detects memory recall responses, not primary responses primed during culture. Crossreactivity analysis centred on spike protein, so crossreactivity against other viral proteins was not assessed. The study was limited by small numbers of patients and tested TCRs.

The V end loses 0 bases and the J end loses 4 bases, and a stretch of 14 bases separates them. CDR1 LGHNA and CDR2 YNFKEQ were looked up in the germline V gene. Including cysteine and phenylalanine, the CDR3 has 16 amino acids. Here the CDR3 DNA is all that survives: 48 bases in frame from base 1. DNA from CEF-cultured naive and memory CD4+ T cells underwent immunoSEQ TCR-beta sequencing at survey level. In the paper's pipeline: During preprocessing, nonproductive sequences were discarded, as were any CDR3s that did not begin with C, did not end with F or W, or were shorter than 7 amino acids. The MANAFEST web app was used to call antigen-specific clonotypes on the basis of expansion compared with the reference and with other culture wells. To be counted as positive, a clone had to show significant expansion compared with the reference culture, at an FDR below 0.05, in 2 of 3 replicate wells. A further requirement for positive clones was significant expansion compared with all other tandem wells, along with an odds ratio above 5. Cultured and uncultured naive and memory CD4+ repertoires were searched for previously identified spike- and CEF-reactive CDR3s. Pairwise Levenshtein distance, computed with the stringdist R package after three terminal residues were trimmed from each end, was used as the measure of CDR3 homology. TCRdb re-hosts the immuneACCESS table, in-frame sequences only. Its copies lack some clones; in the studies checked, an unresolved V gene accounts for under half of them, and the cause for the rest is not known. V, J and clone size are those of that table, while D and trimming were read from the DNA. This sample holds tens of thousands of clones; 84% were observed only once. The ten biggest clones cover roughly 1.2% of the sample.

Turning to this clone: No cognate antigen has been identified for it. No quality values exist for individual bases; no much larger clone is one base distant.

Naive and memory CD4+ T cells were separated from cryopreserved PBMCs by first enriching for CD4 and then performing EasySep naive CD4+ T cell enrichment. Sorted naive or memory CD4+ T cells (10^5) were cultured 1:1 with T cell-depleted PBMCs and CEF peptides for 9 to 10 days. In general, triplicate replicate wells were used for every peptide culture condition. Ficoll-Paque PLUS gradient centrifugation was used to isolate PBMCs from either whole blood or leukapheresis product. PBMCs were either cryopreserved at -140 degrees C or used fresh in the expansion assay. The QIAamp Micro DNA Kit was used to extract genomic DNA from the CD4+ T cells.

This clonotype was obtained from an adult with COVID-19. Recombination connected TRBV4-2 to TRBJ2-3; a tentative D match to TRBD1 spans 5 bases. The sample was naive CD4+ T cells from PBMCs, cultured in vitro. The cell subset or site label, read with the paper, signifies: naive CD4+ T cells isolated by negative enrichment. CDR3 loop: CASSQEGIARADTQYF. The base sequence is TGTGCCAGCAGCCAAGAAGGAATAGCCAGGGCAGATACGCAGTATTTT.